These 14 T cell receptor beta chains originate from one sample sequenced in a study of beta chain features in type 1 diabetes. The isolated RNA, all of it, was reverse transcribed, so expressed TCRB transcripts were what got sequenced. TCRdb's table, derived via immunoSEQ multiplex PCR, lists solely in-frame clones and lacks some. The table lists fewer than 250,000 clones, 13% to 15% of them singletons, with roughly 0.024% in the top ten. Sequencing was done on a sample of naive CD4+ T cells from blood. These receptors were collected from a woman aged 40 to 50 in good health.

V is TRBV11-2 and J is TRBJ2-7; TRBD1 matches 8 bases. V lost 6 bases to trimming and J lost 1 base; unmatched junction nucleotides: 8. Per the germline V gene, CDR1 is SGHAT and CDR2 is FQNNGV. The CDR3 consists of 15 residues. The CDR3: CASRRTGTGSYEQYF. The DNA of the CDR3 is TGTGCCAGCAGACGCACCGGGACAGGTTCCTACGAGCAGTACTTC.

There are a few counts of this clone. The chain recombines TRBV7-6 with TRBJ2-7; D possibly corresponds to TRBD2 (5 bases). Per germline, CDR1 SGHVS and CDR2 FNYEAQ. CDR3 length: 14 amino acids. V lost 1 base and J 5 bases, leaving 12 bases between the germline ends. The CDR3 DNA follows: TGTGCCAGCAGCTTAGAGGCCCTCGGGAACGAGCAGTACTTC. Its translation is CASSLEALGNEQYF.

This clone has a handful of counts. The V gene is TRBV7-6, the J gene TRBJ1-1; possibly TRBD1 for D (6 bases). V lost 4 bases and J 2 bases, leaving 11 bases between the germline ends. The CDR3 is 14 amino acids. Germline V gene data show CDR1 as SGHVS and CDR2 as FNYEAQ. The CDR3 nucleotides are TGTGCCAGCAGCTCCACAGGGCTCAACACTGAAGCTTTCTTT. Translating it yields CASSSTGLNTEAFF.

This clone was counted only a few times. This chain joins TRBV19 and TRBJ1-2; possibly TRBD1 for D (6 bases). Trimming removed 2 bases from V and 4 bases from J, with 11 bases in between. Germline CDR1 LNHDA, CDR2 SQIVND (reference sequence). The CDR3 loop spans 14 amino acids. The DNA for the CDR3 is TGTGCCAGTAGTATATCAACAGGGTCCTATGGCTACACCTTC. Translated: CASSISTGSYGYTF.

The rearrangement joins TRBV5-1 to TRBJ1-1; 7 bases agree with TRBD1. The CDR3 extends over 16 amino acids. The junction had 11 bases not matched to a gene; V was cut back by 4 bases and J by 2 bases. Germline CDR1 is SGHRS and CDR2 is YFSETQ. Written as DNA, the CDR3 is TGCGCCAGCAGCCCAAGTCGGAGGGGGCGAAACACTGAAGCTTTCTTT. Its protein is CASSPSRRGRNTEAFF.

The genes are TRBV6-5 and TRBJ1-1, with 8 positions matching TRBD1. V gave up 4 bases and J gave up 3 bases; unmatched junction bases: 10. Germline loops: CDR1 MNHEY, CDR2 SVGAGI. The CDR3 is 16 amino acids. The DNA of the CDR3 is TGTGCCAGCAGTTTGGACCGGGACAGGTGGGACACTGAAGCTTTCTTT. Encoded protein: CASSLDRDRWDTEAFF.

This clone was seen a few times. The chain combines TRBV6-1 with TRBJ1-4, with TRBD1 as a possible D gene (6 bases). Germline values: CDR1 MNHNS, CDR2 SASEGT. The CDR3 loop spans 14 amino acids. With 5 bases removed from V and 8 bases from J, the gap between germline ends came to 15 bases. CDR3 nucleotides: TGTGCCAGCAGTTCCGGGACAACGGAGGAAAAACTGTTTTTT. Its protein product is CASSSGTTEEKLFF.

This clone was recorded a few times. This rearrangement joins TRBV5-5 to TRBJ2-2; a possible D gene is TRBD2 (5 bases). Germline V gene data show CDR1 as SGHKS and CDR2 as YYEKEE (reference sequence). The CDR3 has 14 amino acids. V was clipped by 2 bases and J by 7 bases, with 12 bases between them. CDR3 region: CASSLLSGGGELFF. For the CDR3, the DNA is TGTGCCAGCAGCTTATTAAGCGGTGGCGGGGAGCTGTTTTTT.

This clone was seen a few times. The V and J genes are TRBV19 and TRBJ1-3, with a tentative D call TRBD1 (6 bases). The CDR3 is made up of 16 amino acids. The germline CDR1 and CDR2 sequences are LNHDA and SQIVND (reference sequence). The V gene lost 1 base and the J gene lost 0 bases, with 10 bases spanning the gap. CDR3 bases: TGTGCCAGTAGTATAGTACGGGACACCTCTGGAAACACCATATATTTT. Translation: CASSIVRDTSGNTIYF.

The V call is TRBV7-2, the J call TRBJ2-3, with TRBD1 matching 7 bases. Germline-derived CDR1 and CDR2 are SGHTA and FQGNSA. CDR3 length equals 14 residues. V lost 5 bases, J lost 4 bases, and 6 bases stayed unmatched. Here the CDR3 DNA reads TGTGCCAGCAGCCCCGACAGGGCAGCAGATACGCAGTATTTT. Translation gives CASSPDRAADTQYF.

This clone was seen only a few times. The CDR3 is CASSLDLTGSFYYGYTF. As DNA, the CDR3 is TGCGCCAGCAGCTTGGACCTCACAGGGTCGTTCTACTATGGCTACACCTTC. The rearrangement uses TRBV5-1 and TRBJ1-2; possible D gene TRBD1, 6 bases. The CDR3 length is 17 residues. CDR1 is SGHRS, CDR2 YFSETQ, per germline. V was pared by 0 bases and J by 3 bases, with 18 bases between.

There are a few counts of this clone. The J gene is TRBJ2-5, the V gene TRBV13; 12 nucleotides line up with TRBD2. This CDR3 contains 17 residues. The V and J ends lost 3 bases and 4 bases, in that order; junction bases with no gene match: 9. Germline-derived CDR1 and CDR2 are PRHDT and FYEKMQ (reference sequence). CDR3 residues: CASSFGLAGSGRETQYF. The CDR3 bases are TGTGCCAGCAGCTTCGGACTAGCGGGGTCGGGGAGAGAGACCCAGTACTTC. The whole variable domain, remainder taken from reference TRBV13 and TRBJ2-5, is AAGVIQSPRHLIKEKRETATLKCYPIPRHDTVYWYQQGPGQDPQFLISFYEKMQSDKGSIPDRFSAQQFSDYHSELNMSSLELGDSALYFCASSFGLAGSGRETQYFGPGTRLLVL.

The chain combines TRBV2 with TRBJ2-7; D gene ambiguous. This CDR3 contains 13 residues. In germline, CDR1 is SNHLY, CDR2 FYNNEI. V lost 1 base to trimming and J lost 3 bases, with 7 bases between them. The CDR3 protein is CASSEGTYYEQYF. For the CDR3, the DNA is TGTGCCAGCAGTGAAGGCACCTACTACGAGCAGTACTTC. Based on the CDR3 plus reference TRBV2 and TRBJ2-7, the full variable domain is EPEVTQTPSHQVTQMGQEVILRCVPISNHLYFYWYRQILGQKVEFLVSFYNNEISEKSEIFDDQFSVERPDGSNFTLKIRSTKLEDSAMYFCASSEGTYYEQYFGPGTRLTVT.

The V gene is TRBV27, the J gene TRBJ2-5, with TRBD2 matching 8 bases. Germline V gives CDR1 MNHEY, CDR2 SMNVEV (reference sequence). This CDR3 spans 13 amino acids. Trimming cost V 6 bases and J 3 bases; bases outside gene matches: 3. CDR3 in DNA: TGTGCCAGCAGCCGGGGGGGAAAAGAGACCCAGTACTTC. Its protein product is CASSRGGKETQYF.